The entry below gives a single T cell receptor (beta chain) sequence along with its context. Its antigen is currently not known. No qualities accompany the bases; no much larger clone lies one base away. The data belong to a study of CD8 T cells in Susac syndrome (dated by TCRdb to about 2019). Broadly, across the study: The study used repertoire sequencing to test whether antigen drove CD8+ T cell activation and differentiation in Susac syndrome.

The CDR3 covers 13 residues, taking in both the cysteine and the phenylalanine. The CDR3 DNA has 39 bases and is translated from base 1. The CDR1 and CDR2 encoded by the germline V gene are MDHEN and SYDVKM. The V and J ends are trimmed by 6 bases and 8 bases, leaving 16 bases between them. RNA was extracted using the RNeasy kit, and roughly 0.5 to 1 microgram was reverse transcribed with random hexamers. The immunoSEQ multiplex PCR assay, which covers 54 Vbeta and 13 Jbeta segments, was used to amplify TCR beta CDR3 regions. PCR amplification bias was corrected by using a synthetic template baseline for primer optimization and computational correction. In the source study's methods: Reads were annotated to V, D and J genes according to IMGT and were analyzed with immunoSEQ Analyzer, with only productive sequences retained. To calculate clonality, Shannon entropy was normalized by log2 of the number of productive unique sequences and then subtracted from one. For each patient and control, public and private clones were evaluated within the 100 most prevalent clones. A clone was defined as Susac-specific if it was absent from the healthy and MS cohorts, from roughly 980 published viral clones and from other ImmuneACCESS disease sequences. TCRdb reworked the public reads: Q25 trimming with fastp, MiXCR clone assembly, productive beta chains retained. Identical CDR3 proteins give one entry, which carries the most common genes and DNA. The V and J calls reflect TCRdb's pipeline rather than the authors' work. The sample has 120,000 to 150,000 distinct CDR3 sequences on record, 85% to 95% of them singletons. About 0.11% of the sample lies in the top ten.

Overall study outcomes, separate from this receptor: The TCR sequencing and HLA analysis was acknowledged to have included a relatively small number of individuals.

Peripheral blood CD8+ and CD4+ T cells from healthy donors, Susac syndrome patients and multiple sclerosis patients were profiled using high-throughput TCR beta sequencing. The multiple sclerosis controls were treatment-naive patients who had stable or active relapsing-remitting disease and met the revised McDonald criteria. Bulk CD8+ and CD4+ T cells were purified by magnetic negative isolation, while CD8+ TEMRA cells were enriched using FACS. Blood was drawn into EDTA tubes, processed within 24 hours, and PBMCs were isolated by density gradient centrifugation. PBMCs intended for TCR sequencing were frozen in liquid nitrogen and were later thawed in a 37 degrees C water bath. Purity of sorted or isolated CD4+, CD8+ and CD8+ TEMRA cells was at least 90%.

The sequence is built from TRBV28 and TRBJ1-2; 6 matching bases give a weak D call of TRBD1. The sequencing input was CD4+ T cells from PBMCs. This TCR was recovered from a human donor with multiple sclerosis. The CDR3 region reads CASRTDRPGGYTF. The DNA reads TGTGCCAGCAGGACAGACAGGCCGGGGGGCTACACCTTC.